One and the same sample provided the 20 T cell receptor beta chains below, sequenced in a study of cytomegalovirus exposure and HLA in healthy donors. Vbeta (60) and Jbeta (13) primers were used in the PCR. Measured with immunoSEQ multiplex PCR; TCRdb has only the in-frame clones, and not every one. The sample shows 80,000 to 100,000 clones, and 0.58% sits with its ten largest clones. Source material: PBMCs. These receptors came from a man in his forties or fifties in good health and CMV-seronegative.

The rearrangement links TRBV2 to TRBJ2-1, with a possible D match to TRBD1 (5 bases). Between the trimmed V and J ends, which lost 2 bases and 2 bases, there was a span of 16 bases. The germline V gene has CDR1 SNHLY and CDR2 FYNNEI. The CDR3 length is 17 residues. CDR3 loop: CASSESPAGWTYNEQFF. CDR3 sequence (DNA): TGTGCCAGCAGTGAATCCCCGGCAGGGTGGACCTACAATGAGCAGTTCTTC.

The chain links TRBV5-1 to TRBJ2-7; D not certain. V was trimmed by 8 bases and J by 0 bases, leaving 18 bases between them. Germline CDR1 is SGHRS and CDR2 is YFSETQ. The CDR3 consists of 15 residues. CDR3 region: CASRPRSLGSYEQYF. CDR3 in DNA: TGCGCCAGTCGCCCCCGGAGTCTTGGCTCCTACGAGCAGTACTTC.

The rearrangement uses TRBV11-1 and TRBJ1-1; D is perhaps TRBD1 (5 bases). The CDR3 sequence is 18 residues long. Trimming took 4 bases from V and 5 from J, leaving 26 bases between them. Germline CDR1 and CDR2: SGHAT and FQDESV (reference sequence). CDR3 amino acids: CASSSPTSIGVTVTEAFF. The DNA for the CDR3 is TGTGCCAGCAGCTCTCCCACCTCGATAGGGGTGACGGTGACTGAAGCTTTCTTT.

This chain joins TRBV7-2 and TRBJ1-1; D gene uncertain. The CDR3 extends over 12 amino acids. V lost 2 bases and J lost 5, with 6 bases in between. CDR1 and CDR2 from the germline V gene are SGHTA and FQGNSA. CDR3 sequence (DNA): TGTGCCAGCAGCTTATTCGGTACTGAAGCTTTCTTT. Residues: CASSLFGTEAFF.

In nucleotides, the CDR3 is TGTGCCAGTAGCGGACAGCGCAATCAGCCCCAGCATTTT. Translation: CASSGQRNQPQHF. J is TRBJ1-5 and V is TRBV7-8; D is possibly TRBD1 (6 bases). The CDR3 contains 13 residues. V lost 9 bases and J 2 bases, leaving 11 bases between the germline ends. Germline V CDR1 and CDR2: SGHVS, FQNEAQ.

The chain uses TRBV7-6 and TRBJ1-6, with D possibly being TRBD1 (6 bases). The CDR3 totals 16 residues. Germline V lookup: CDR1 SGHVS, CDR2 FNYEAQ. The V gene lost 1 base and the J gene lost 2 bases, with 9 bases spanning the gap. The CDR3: CASSLEGTTYNSPLHF. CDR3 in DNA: TGTGCCAGCAGCTTAGAAGGGACAACCTATAATTCACCCCTCCACTTT.

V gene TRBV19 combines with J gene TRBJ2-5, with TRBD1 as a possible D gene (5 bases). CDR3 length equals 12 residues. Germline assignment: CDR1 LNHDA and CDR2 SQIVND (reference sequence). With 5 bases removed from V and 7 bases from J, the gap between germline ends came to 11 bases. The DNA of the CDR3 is TGTGCCAGTAGTCCCGGGCAGGGGACCCAGTACTTC. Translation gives CASSPGQGTQYF.

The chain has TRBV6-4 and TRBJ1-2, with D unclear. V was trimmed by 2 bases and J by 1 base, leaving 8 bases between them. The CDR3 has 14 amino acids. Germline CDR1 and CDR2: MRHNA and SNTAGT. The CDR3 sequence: CASSDAGVNYGYTF. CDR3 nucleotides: TGTGCCAGCAGTGACGCCGGGGTTAACTATGGCTACACCTTC.

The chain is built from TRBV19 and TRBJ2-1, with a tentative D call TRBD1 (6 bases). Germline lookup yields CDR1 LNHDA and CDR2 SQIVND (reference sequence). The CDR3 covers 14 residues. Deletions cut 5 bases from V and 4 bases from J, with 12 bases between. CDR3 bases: TGTGCCAGTAGTGAGGGGGAACTGTACAATGAGCAGTTCTTC. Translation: CASSEGELYNEQFF.

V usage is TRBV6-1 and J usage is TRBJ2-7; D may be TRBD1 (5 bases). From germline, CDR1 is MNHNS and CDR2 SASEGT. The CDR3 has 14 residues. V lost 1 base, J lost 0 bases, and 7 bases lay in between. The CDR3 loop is CASSEEGISYEQYF. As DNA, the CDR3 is TGTGCCAGCAGTGAAGAGGGGATCTCCTACGAGCAGTACTTC.

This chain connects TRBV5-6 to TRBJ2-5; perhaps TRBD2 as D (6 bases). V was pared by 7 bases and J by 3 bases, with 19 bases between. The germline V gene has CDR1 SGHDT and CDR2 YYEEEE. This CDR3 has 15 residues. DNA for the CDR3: TGTGCCAGCTTGTTGGAGGTCTGGGGGGAAGAGACCCAGTACTTC. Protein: CASLLEVWGEETQYF.

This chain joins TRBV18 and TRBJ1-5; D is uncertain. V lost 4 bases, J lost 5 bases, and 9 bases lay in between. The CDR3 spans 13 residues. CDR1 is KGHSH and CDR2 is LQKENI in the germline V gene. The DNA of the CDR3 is TGTGCCAGCTCACTCGGGTGGGATCAGCCCCAGCATTTT. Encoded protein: CASSLGWDQPQHF.

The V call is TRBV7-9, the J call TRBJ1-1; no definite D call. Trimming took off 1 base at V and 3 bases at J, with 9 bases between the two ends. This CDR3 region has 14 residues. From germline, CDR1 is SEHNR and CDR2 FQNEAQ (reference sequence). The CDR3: CASSLELQDTEAFF. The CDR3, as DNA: TGTGCCAGCAGCTTAGAGCTGCAAGACACTGAAGCTTTCTTT.

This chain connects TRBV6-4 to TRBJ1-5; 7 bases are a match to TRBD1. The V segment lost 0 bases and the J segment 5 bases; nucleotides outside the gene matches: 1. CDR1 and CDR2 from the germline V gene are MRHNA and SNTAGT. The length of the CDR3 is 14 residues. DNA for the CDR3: TGTGCCAGCAGTGACTCAGGGACAGATCAGCCCCAGCATTTT. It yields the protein CASSDSGTDQPQHF.

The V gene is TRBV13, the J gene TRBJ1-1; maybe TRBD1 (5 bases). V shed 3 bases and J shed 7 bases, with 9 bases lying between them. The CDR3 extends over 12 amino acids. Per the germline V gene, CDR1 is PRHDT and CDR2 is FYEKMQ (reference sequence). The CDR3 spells CASSFRGFEAFF. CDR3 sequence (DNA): TGTGCCAGCAGCTTCCGGGGGTTTGAAGCTTTCTTT.

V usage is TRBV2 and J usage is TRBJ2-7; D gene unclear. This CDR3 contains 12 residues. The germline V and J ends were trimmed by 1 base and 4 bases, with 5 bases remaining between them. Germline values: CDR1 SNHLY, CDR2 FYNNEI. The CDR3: CASSEDLYEQYF. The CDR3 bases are TGTGCCAGCAGTGAAGATCTGTACGAGCAGTACTTC.

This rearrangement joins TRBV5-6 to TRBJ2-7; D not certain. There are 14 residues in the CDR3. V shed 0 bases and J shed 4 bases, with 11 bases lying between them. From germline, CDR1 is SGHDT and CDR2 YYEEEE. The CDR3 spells CASSLVPGAYEQYF. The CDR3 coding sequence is TGTGCCAGCAGCTTGGTCCCAGGCGCTTACGAGCAGTACTTC.

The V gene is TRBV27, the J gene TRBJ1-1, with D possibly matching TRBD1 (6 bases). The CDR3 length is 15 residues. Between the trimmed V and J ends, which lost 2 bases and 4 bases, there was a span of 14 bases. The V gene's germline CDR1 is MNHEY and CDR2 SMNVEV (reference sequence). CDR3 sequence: CASSLKGHSPTEAFF. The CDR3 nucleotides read TGTGCCAGCAGTTTAAAGGGACACTCTCCCACTGAAGCTTTCTTT.

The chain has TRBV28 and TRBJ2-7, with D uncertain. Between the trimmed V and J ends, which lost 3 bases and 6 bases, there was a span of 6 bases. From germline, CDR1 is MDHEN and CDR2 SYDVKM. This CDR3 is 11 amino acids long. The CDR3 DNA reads TGTGCCAGCAGTTTTAGCAGCGAGCAGTACTTC. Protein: CASSFSSEQYF.

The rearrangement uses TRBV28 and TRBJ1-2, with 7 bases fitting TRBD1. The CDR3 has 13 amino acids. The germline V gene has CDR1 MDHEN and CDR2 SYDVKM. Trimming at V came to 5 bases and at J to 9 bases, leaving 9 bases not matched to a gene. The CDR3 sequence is CASSQGQLSRYTF. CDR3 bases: TGTGCCAGCAGTCAGGGACAGCTTTCTCGCTACACCTTC.